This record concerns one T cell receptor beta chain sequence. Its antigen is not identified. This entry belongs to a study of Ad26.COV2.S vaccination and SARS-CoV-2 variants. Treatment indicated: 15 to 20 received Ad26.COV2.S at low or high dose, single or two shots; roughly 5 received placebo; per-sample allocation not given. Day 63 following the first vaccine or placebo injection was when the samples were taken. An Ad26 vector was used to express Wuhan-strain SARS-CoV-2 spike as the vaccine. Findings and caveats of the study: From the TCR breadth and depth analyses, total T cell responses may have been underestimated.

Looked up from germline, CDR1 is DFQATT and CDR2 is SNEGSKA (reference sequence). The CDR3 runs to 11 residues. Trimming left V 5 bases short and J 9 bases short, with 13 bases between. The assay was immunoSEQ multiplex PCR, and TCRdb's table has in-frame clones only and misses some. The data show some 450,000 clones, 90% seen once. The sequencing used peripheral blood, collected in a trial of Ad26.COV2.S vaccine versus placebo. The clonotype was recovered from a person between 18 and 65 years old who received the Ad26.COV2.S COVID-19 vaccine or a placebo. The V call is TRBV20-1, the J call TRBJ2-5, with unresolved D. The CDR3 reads CSAPRPVAQYF. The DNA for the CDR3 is TGCAGTGCTCCCCGGCCTGTCGCCCAGTACTTC.